The TCR beta chain under discussion was sequenced for a study of cytomegalovirus exposure and HLA in healthy donors (dated by TCRdb to 2015 to 2018). For the study in its entirety: According to a later analysis, the 120 or so validation repertoires were produced on the same platform as the 600 to 850 repertoires of the first cohort. The study was designed to test whether signatures of past pathogen exposure could be identified by cataloging public T cell receptors. A separate validation cohort of about 110 different subjects was used in addition to the approximately 670-subject first cohort. The study combined high-throughput TCR immunosequencing, statistical association of individual TCRs with disease status, and machine learning to predict cytomegalovirus infection status.

Here is what the overall study found, with its caveats: Cytomegalovirus status was reported to be diagnosed by the classifier with high specificity and sensitivity in both the original and validation cohorts. In vitro tests confirmed that a few of the cytomegalovirus-associated TCR beta chains recognize cytomegalovirus antigens. Most TCR sequences were observed very rarely across donors, whereas some public TCRs were present in many individuals. A later analysis lacked HLA typing for the validation cohort, so it scored co-occurrence in that cohort across all 120 repertoires. Subsequent analysis determined that TCRs grouped into clusters in the first cohort also showed a tendency toward co-occurrence across the roughly 120 validation repertoires, and 85% to 95% of cluster scores exceeded 0. The study listed 150 to 200 TCR beta chains as associated with cytomegalovirus. The authors suggested that the approach could potentially be extended to other disease states and immunological phenotypes.

Worth noting for this clone: No antigen is known for it. No per-base quality is available; no much larger clone lies one base away.

The donors were included in the validation cohort of roughly 130 subjects, a group kept apart from the roughly 730-subject first cohort. The protocol used for the library was the immunoSEQ multiplex PCR assay. Per the original workflow: A statistical classification framework was built for diagnosing cytomegalovirus status from the catalog of TCR beta chain sequences. The table comes from immuneACCESS by way of TCRdb, which keeps in-frame sequences with V and J called. Part of the clones is missing from these tables; in studies checked, under half for an unresolved V gene and the rest for unknown reasons. The V and J calls and clone size were taken over from that table, and D and trimming were inferred from the DNA. This sample gives under 200,000 clones in total; around 92% of them show up just once. The ten top clones hold more than 3.5% of the sample. V is pruned by 1 base and J by 2 bases, leaving 6 bases of the junction without a gene match. From cysteine to phenylalanine, the CDR3 is 16 amino acids long. Solely the CDR3 DNA is kept, with 48 bases framed from the first base. The germline V gene sets CDR1 to SGHTA and CDR2 to FQGNSA.

Material for sequencing was PBMCs. The clonotype was recovered from a man aged 18 to 30 in good health and CMV-seropositive. Recombination connected TRBV7-2 to TRBJ2-7; 9 central nucleotides agree with TRBD2. The CDR3 amino acid sequence is: CASSLGASGNPYEQYF. The nucleotides read TGTGCCAGCAGCTTAGGGGCTAGCGGGAACCCCTACGAGCAGTACTTC.